One sample yielded the 28 T cell receptor beta chains listed below, sequenced in a study of OX40 agonist ivuxolimab in advanced cancers. Method: immunoSEQ multiplex PCR; TCRdb's copy keeps in-frame clones and lacks some. The repertoire holds tens of thousands of clones, 82% seen once, with about a fifth in the top ten. The source was CD4+ or CD8+ T cells sorted from blood, collected in a trial of the OX40 agonist ivuxolimab. The origin of the receptors is an adult with an advanced solid tumor such as melanoma, head and neck, liver or kidney cancer.

The rearrangement links TRBV9 to TRBJ2-5, with 9 bases fitting TRBD1. Near its end, the DNA agrees better with TRBJ2-7, so the J call may be wrong. CDR1 and CDR2 (germline): SGDLS, YYNGEE. The CDR3 consists of 15 residues. As DNA, the CDR3 is TGTGCCAGCAGCGCCGGGACAGGGTTATGGTACGAGCAGTACTTC. Translation gives CASSAGTGLWYEQYF.

Concerning this clone: Other DNA sequences in the sample encode the same CDR3. The V and J genes are TRBV10-2 and TRBJ1-1, with D perhaps matching TRBD1 (5 bases). The CDR3 spans 11 residues. Germline lookup yields CDR1 WSHSY and CDR2 SAAADI. The CDR3 region is CASRGITEAFF. CDR3 in DNA: TGCGCTAGCCGGGGGATCACTGAAGCTTTCTTT.

The rearrangement uses TRBV4-1 and TRBJ1-2; weak D call: TRBD1 (6 bases). From germline, CDR1 is MGHRA and CDR2 YSYEKL. Trimming removed 1 base at V and 1 base at J, with 10 bases between. This CDR3 contains 15 residues. CDR3 in amino acids: CASSQGTGLNYGYTF. CDR3 bases: TGCGCCAGCAGCCAAGGAACAGGGCTTAACTATGGCTACACCTTC.

The chain is built from TRBV7-9 and TRBJ2-1, with TRBD1 matching over 10 bases. The V and J ends lost 4 bases and 6 bases, in that order; junction bases with no gene match: 3. The germline V gene encodes CDR1 SEHNR and CDR2 FQNEAQ (reference sequence). This CDR3 contains 14 residues. CDR3 coding DNA: TGTGCCAGCAGCTCCGGGACAGGGGTCAATGAGCAGTTCTTC. Protein: CASSSGTGVNEQFF. The entire variable domain, with the rest obtained from reference TRBV7-9 and TRBJ2-1, is as follows: DTGVSQNPRHKITKRGQNVTFRCDPISEHNRLYWYRQTLGQGPEFLTYFQNEAQLEKSRLLSDRFSAERPKGSFSTLEIQRTEQGDSAMYLCASSSGTGVNEQFFGPGTRLTVL.

V gene TRBV7-8 combines with J gene TRBJ2-4; D ambiguous. The CDR3 has 18 amino acids. V lost 1 base and J lost 1, with 17 bases in between. In germline, CDR1 is SGHVS, CDR2 FQNEAQ. This CDR3 reads CASSLDGDPQRAKNIQYF. The CDR3 coding sequence is TGTGCCAGCAGCTTAGATGGAGACCCCCAGAGGGCCAAAAACATTCAGTACTTC.

The chain has TRBV7-8 and TRBJ2-7; no clear D. The CDR3 loop spans 16 amino acids. Trimming cost V 5 bases and J 6 bases, with 23 bases left between them. Germline V CDR1 and CDR2: SGHVS, FQNEAQ. Written as DNA, the CDR3 is TGTGCCAGCAGCCTTACCCGGATCCCTTCATGGTCCGAGCAGTACTTC. Translating it yields CASSLTRIPSWSEQYF.

The rearrangement uses TRBV13 and TRBJ1-4; unclear D gene. Germline V gene lookup returns CDR1 PRHDT and CDR2 FYEKMQ (reference sequence). The CDR3 runs 15 residues. Trimming cost V 2 bases and J 3 bases, with 10 bases left between them. The CDR3 DNA sequence: TGTGCCAGCAGCTTACGGGGAGTACCTAATGAAAAACTGTTTTTT. As protein: CASSLRGVPNEKLFF.

V and J are TRBV18 and TRBJ2-1, with 11 nucleotides matching TRBD2. V trimming: 3 bases; J trimming: 1 base; junction bases outside the gene matches: 5. From germline, CDR1 is KGHSH and CDR2 LQKENI. The CDR3 is 17 amino acids. In DNA, the CDR3 is TGTGCCAGCTCACCTTCTAGCGGGAGGTTATCCTACAATGAGCAGTTCTTC. It is translated as CASSPSSGRLSYNEQFF.

Turning to this clone: Other DNA sequences in the same sample also yield this CDR3. The chain is built from TRBV5-1 and TRBJ2-5, with D perhaps matching TRBD1 or TRBD2 (5 bases each). Germline V gene data show CDR1 as SGHRS and CDR2 as YFSETQ. Trimming removed 4 bases from V and 5 bases from J, with 15 bases in between. The CDR3 covers 14 residues. The CDR3 bases are TGCGCCAGCAGCCGGGACGGGCTCCAGGAGACCCAGTACTTC. As protein: CASSRDGLQETQYF. Full variable domain (remainder filled in from reference TRBV5-1 and TRBJ2-5): KAGVTQTPRYLIKTRGQQVTLSCSPISGHRSVSWYQQTPGQGLQFLFEYFSETQRNKGNFPGRFSGRQFSNSRSEMNVSTLELGDSALYLCASSRDGLQETQYFGPGTRLLVL.

This rearrangement joins TRBV5-1 to TRBJ1-1; D is ambiguous. The germline V gene encodes CDR1 SGHRS and CDR2 YFSETQ. The CDR3 contains 14 residues. Trimming removed 4 bases at V and 0 bases at J, with 10 bases between. The CDR3 loop reads CASSLDLMNTEAFF. The DNA of the CDR3 is TGCGCCAGCAGCCTTGACCTAATGAACACTGAAGCTTTCTTT. Drawing the rest from reference TRBV5-1 and TRBJ1-1, the complete variable domain is KAGVTQTPRYLIKTRGQQVTLSCSPISGHRSVSWYQQTPGQGLQFLFEYFSETQRNKGNFPGRFSGRQFSNSRSEMNVSTLELGDSALYLCASSLDLMNTEAFFGQGTRLTVV.

The chain carries TRBV5-6 and TRBJ2-1; D gene uncertain. Germline-derived CDR1 and CDR2 are SGHDT and YYEEEE. V was trimmed by 2 bases and J by 3 bases, leaving 9 bases between them. The CDR3 consists of 14 residues. The CDR3 spells CASSLGDIYNEQFF. CDR3 DNA: TGTGCCAGCAGCTTAGGTGACATCTACAATGAGCAGTTCTTC.

The V and J genes are TRBV2 and TRBJ2-2, with D possibly being TRBD1 (6 bases). CDR1 and CDR2 (germline): SNHLY, FYNNEI. CDR3 length equals 14 residues. The germline V and J ends were trimmed by 2 bases and 6 bases, with 10 bases remaining between them. CDR3 sequence (DNA): TGTGCCAGCAGTGAAACAGGGTGGGCCGGGGAGCTGTTTTTT. This translates into CASSETGWAGELFF.

The CDR3, as DNA: TGTGCCAGCAGCGTAGAAGCGGAACCCTACAATGAGCAGTTCTTC. This sequence encodes CASSVEAEPYNEQFF. The chain carries TRBV9 and TRBJ2-1; a possible D gene is TRBD2 (5 bases). The germline CDR1 and CDR2 sequences are SGDLS and YYNGEE. The length of the CDR3 is 15 residues. Deletions cut 0 bases from V and 2 bases from J, with 9 bases between.

The chain recombines TRBV30 with TRBJ2-3; D is undetermined. From germline, CDR1 is GTSNPN and CDR2 SVGIG (reference sequence). Trimming removed 0 bases from V and 3 bases from J, with 4 bases in between. The CDR3 extends over 12 amino acids. The chain's CDR3 is CAWSVETDTQYF. As DNA, the CDR3 is TGTGCCTGGAGTGTTGAAACAGATACGCAGTATTTT.

This clone was counted between two and nine times. CDR3 in DNA: TGTGCCAGCCACCGGCGGGGTGGCTATGGCTACACCTTC. Its translation is CASHRRGGYGYTF. This chain links TRBV6-5 with TRBJ1-2; D remains ambiguous. CDR1 and CDR2 from the germline V gene are MNHEY and SVGAGI. This CDR3 region has 13 residues. The ends were cut back, 8 bases at V and 4 bases at J, with 14 bases in the middle.

This chain connects TRBV2 to TRBJ2-3, with D maybe TRBD1 (6 bases). The ends were cut back, 5 bases at V and 4 bases at J, with 16 bases in the middle. The CDR3 is 15 amino acids. Germline V gene sequence: CDR1 SNHLY, CDR2 FYNNEI. The CDR3 nucleotides are TGTGCCAGCAGTAAAGACAGGTCCTATTCAGATACGCAGTATTTT. Amino acids: CASSKDRSYSDTQYF.

V usage is TRBV19 and J usage is TRBJ1-1; D uncertain. There are 13 residues in the CDR3. The germline V gene has CDR1 LNHDA and CDR2 SQIVND (reference sequence). The V end lost 6 bases, the J end lost 4 bases, and 12 bases lay between the germline ends. The CDR3 DNA follows: TGTGCCAGTAGCCCACGGGGTCCCACTGAAGCTTTCTTT. Protein: CASSPRGPTEAFF.

This chain joins TRBV6-6 and TRBJ2-1; 8 bases line up with TRBD2. J gave up 7 bases and V 5 bases, and 7 bases lay outside the gene matches. Per germline, CDR1 MNHNY and CDR2 SVGAGI (reference sequence). There are 14 residues in the CDR3. DNA of the CDR3: TGTGCCAGCAGTCAGGGACTAGAGTTGAATGAGCAGTTCTTC. Amino acid sequence: CASSQGLELNEQFF.

This clone was observed a single time. The V gene is TRBV7-2, the J gene TRBJ1-2, with D maybe TRBD1 (5 bases). The germline V gene encodes CDR1 SGHTA and CDR2 FQGNSA. V was clipped by 5 bases and J by 5 bases, with 12 bases between them. The CDR3 covers 13 residues. The DNA of the CDR3 is TGTGCCAGCAGCGAACCCAGGGAATATGGCTACACCTTC. Its translation is CASSEPREYGYTF.

The rearrangement joins TRBV6-1 to TRBJ2-1; D tentatively reads TRBD1 or TRBD2 (5 bases each). Deletions cut 5 bases from V and 8 bases from J, with 19 bases between. The length of the CDR3 is 15 residues. Germline values: CDR1 MNHNS, CDR2 SASEGT. CDR3 amino acids: CASSPRNRDRDEQFF. The CDR3 nucleotides are TGTGCCAGCAGTCCCCGGAACCGGGACCGCGATGAGCAGTTCTTC.

The genes are TRBV30 and TRBJ1-3; D not certain. The CDR3 covers 15 residues. Germline CDR1 and CDR2: GTSNPN and SVGIG (reference sequence). V lost 2 bases and J lost 0, with 11 bases in between. For the CDR3, the DNA is TGTGCCTGGAGTAGAATGGGAGGCTCTGGAAACACCATATATTTT. It specifies CAWSRMGGSGNTIYF.

The sample holds a few counts of this clone. The V and J genes are TRBV5-5 and TRBJ1-5; the D is unclear. The CDR3 is made up of 14 amino acids. V shed 4 bases and J shed 7 bases, with 15 bases lying between them. Germline V CDR1 and CDR2: SGHKS, YYEKEE (reference sequence). The CDR3 DNA reads TGTGCCAGCAGCACTGGACCACGAGGGCAGCCCCAGCATTTT. This encodes CASSTGPRGQPQHF.

The V and J genes are TRBV6-5 and TRBJ1-5; D ambiguous. This CDR3 has 15 residues. Germline CDR1 reads MNHEY; CDR2 reads SVGAGI. V was cut by 4 bases and J by 6 bases, with 16 bases left in between. The CDR3 reads CASSSSWIGVQPQHF. The CDR3 region has the DNA TGTGCCAGCAGTTCCAGTTGGATTGGGGTTCAGCCCCAGCATTTT.

For the CDR3, the DNA is TGTGCCAGCGTAGGACAGGGAAACTATGGCTACACCTTC. This codes for CASVGQGNYGYTF. The chain is built from TRBV6-6 and TRBJ1-2; 8 bases agree with TRBD1. Germline CDR1 reads MNHNY; CDR2 reads SVGAGI (reference sequence). CDR3 size: 13 residues. Trimming cost V 8 bases and J 2 bases; bases outside gene matches: 4.

In its sample, this clone was seen once. V and J are TRBV5-1 and TRBJ1-6; 9 nucleotides match TRBD1. The length of the CDR3 is 15 residues. V lost 4 bases, J lost 5 bases, and 4 bases stayed unmatched. Germline V gives CDR1 SGHRS, CDR2 YFSETQ. The CDR3 sequence: CASSIRTGDNSPLHF. CDR3 nucleotide sequence: TGCGCCAGCAGCATACGGACAGGGGATAATTCACCCCTCCACTTT.

The genes are TRBV2 and TRBJ2-5; D is ambiguous. CDR1 SNHLY and CDR2 FYNNEI come from the germline V gene. This CDR3 region has 15 residues. Trimming removed 7 bases at V and 5 bases at J, with 20 bases between. CDR3 DNA sequence: TGTGCCAGCAAAGACCAGCGTAATTATGGGGAGACCCAGTACTTC. Translated: CASKDQRNYGETQYF.

The chain combines TRBV19 with TRBJ2-7; no firm D call. CDR3 length: 13 amino acids. Trimming stripped 9 bases from V and 5 bases from J, with 17 bases between. The germline V gene has CDR1 LNHDA and CDR2 SQIVND (reference sequence). CDR3 nucleotide sequence: TGTGCCAGCTCAGACATGGGTGGCGACGAGCAGTACTTC. This gives the protein CASSDMGGDEQYF.

The count of this clone is one. The rearrangement joins TRBV6-1 to TRBJ1-1; D perhaps matches TRBD1 (6 bases). V dropped 7 bases and J dropped 5 bases, with 14 bases sitting between them. The CDR3 runs 13 residues. Germline V gene sequence: CDR1 MNHNS, CDR2 SASEGT. CDR3 sequence: CASIIRGLTEAFF. The DNA of the CDR3 is TGTGCCAGCATAATTAGGGGGTTAACTGAAGCTTTCTTT.